One T cell receptor (beta chain) is described in this entry. This sample is drawn from a study of shared clonotypes between healthy human individuals. For each subset, genomic DNA was distributed in equal portions over several immunoSEQ plates. Per the study methods: Filtering was not the same, since immunoSEQ gave junction-only sequences without quality scores. The assay was immunoSEQ multiplex PCR, and TCRdb's table has in-frame clones only and misses some. The V and J calls and clone size were taken over from that table, and D and trimming were inferred from the DNA. The sample yields approximately 1.4 million clones, about 98% seen once. CDR3 length: 13 residues. The authors divided CD4+ cells into CD45RA+ naive and CD45RA-negative memory subsets.

The V gene is TRBV1, the J gene TRBJ1-1. TRBV1 has pseudogene status. This sequence was found in a man aged 25 to 40 in good health. Sequenced material: naive CD4+ T cells sorted from blood. As to subset: CD45RA+ positively selected. The CDR3 sequence: CTSSPGENTEAFF. The DNA for the CDR3 is TGCACCAGCAGCCCGGGGGAGAACACTGAAGCTTTCTTT.